This T cell receptor (beta chain) was obtained from a study of early T cells in non-severe SARS-CoV-2 infection. Germline V gene sequence: CDR1 SGHAT, CDR2 FQNNGV. The CDR3 consists of 15 residues. The ends were cut back, 2 bases at V and 0 bases at J, with 8 bases in the middle. MiXCR was run by TCRdb on the 5' RACE reads, yielding one entry per CDR3 protein. Of tens of thousands of distinct CDR3 sequences listed, 15% to 18% were seen once; the top ten hold roughly 12%. The TCR originated in an adult who was a healthcare worker with PCR-confirmed SARS-CoV-2 infection or an uninfected control (not recorded which). The sample taken for sequencing was whole blood. V is TRBV11-2 and J is TRBJ1-3; D unclear. The CDR3 region is CASSLPGASGNTIYF. The CDR3 DNA follows: TGTGCCAGCAGCTTACCCGGTGCCTCTGGAAACACCATATATTTT. The full variable domain, in which reference TRBV11-2 and TRBJ1-3 provide the parts outside the CDR3, is EAGVAQSPRYKIIEKRQSVAFWCNPISGHATLYWYQQILGQGPKLLIQFQNNGVVDDSQLPKDRFSAERLKGVDSTLKIQPAKLEDSAVYLCASSLPGASGNTIYFGEGSWLTVV.